This entry is about one T cell receptor (beta chain). The antigen this receptor binds is unknown. No base quality values were provided; no much bigger clone lies one nucleotide off. Preparation of the library involved the immunoSEQ multiplex PCR assay. To provide template for TCR sequencing, every sample had RNA extracted and reverse transcribed into cDNA. SuperScript III was used to make first-strand cDNA, primed with a 2:1 mix of oligo-dT and random hexamers. Amplification bias was assessed with a synthetic immune receptor repertoire, and residual bias was removed computationally. As for the original processing: Raw reads were preprocessed to remove errors, and CDR3 was defined by IMGT conventions from the conserved cysteine to phenylalanine. To get clonality, Shannon entropy was normalized by log2 of the number of productive unique TCRs and the result was subtracted from 1. Whether scalp clones were CD4 or CD8 was inferred by matching scalp TCRbeta sequences against CD4 and CD8 repertoires sorted from blood. Not all clones reach the TCRdb copy of this immuneACCESS table, which keeps in-frame sequences only. Checked studies attribute under half of the gap to unresolved V genes and leave the rest unexplained. The V and J calls and clone size come from that table; D and trimming were worked out from the DNA. For this sample there are approximately 140,000 clones; around 47% appear just once. Together, the top ten hold about 6.4% of the sample.

The sample originates from a study of CD8+ T cells in alopecia areata (dated by TCRdb to between 2017 and 2018). A note on the overall study: The treated patients took part in an open-label pilot trial in which moderate-to-severe alopecia areata was treated with oral tofacitinib at 5 to 10 mg twice daily. Patients on tofacitinib were biopsied at baseline and after 4 and 24 weeks of treatment, and several of the patients also had a later scalp biopsy. Scalp clonality was compared among normal scalp (n=4), patchy alopecia areata scalp (n=8), and alopecia totalis/universalis scalp (n=8). Amplification of TCRbeta CDR3 regions was done by immunoSEQ multiplex PCR using 35 Vbeta forward primers and 13 Jbeta reverse primers. On the human side, TCRbeta sequencing was run on scalp tissue and on sorted CD4+ and CD8+ peripheral blood T cells from healthy controls and from alopecia areata patients with either patchy or totalis/universalis disease. Tofacitinib was administered for 6 to 18 months, and 6 months of follow-up off drug were then conducted to assess delayed response and recurrence. RNA was obtained with the PAXgene miRNA kit for fixed scalp, the miRNeasy kit for PBMCs, and the RNeasy kit for mouse skin. To study T cell clonal expansion in alopecia areata, the researchers applied high-throughput TCRbeta sequencing to both the C3H/HeJ mouse model and human patients.

General study outcomes and caveats: Compared with mice, TCR sequences shared between patients were less clear, possibly partly because of HLA diversity across the patient population. Higher clonality and more expanded CD8+ clones were observed in lesional scalp than in normal scalp, particularly in alopecia totalis/universalis, a finding suggestive of antigenic drive. Unlike mouse skin, where gammadelta T cells dominate, normal human skin contains resident alphabeta T cells that get sequenced too, which complicates analysis of the scalp TCR repertoire.

Peripheral blood and lesional scalp punch biopsies were obtained from patients with alopecia areata. PBMCs were isolated by density centrifugation and stained for CD3, CD4 and CD8, and CD4+ and CD8+ T cells were sorted on a FACSAria. What was sequenced was CD4+ T cells sorted from blood. The clonotype was recovered from a human donor with alopecia areata.

The DNA sequence is TGCGCCAGCAGCTTCCGGACAGGCAACACTGAAGCTTTCTTT. Its protein reads: CASSFRTGNTEAFF. The chain couples TRBV5-1 to TRBJ1-1; 7 of the junction bases match TRBD1. The germline V gene yields SGHRS for CDR1 and YFSETQ for CDR2. After removal of 2 bases from V and 2 bases from J, the junction retains 3 bases not matched to a gene. Including the terminal cysteine and phenylalanine, the CDR3 comprises 14 residues. The DNA shown is the 42-base CDR3, in frame from base 1.